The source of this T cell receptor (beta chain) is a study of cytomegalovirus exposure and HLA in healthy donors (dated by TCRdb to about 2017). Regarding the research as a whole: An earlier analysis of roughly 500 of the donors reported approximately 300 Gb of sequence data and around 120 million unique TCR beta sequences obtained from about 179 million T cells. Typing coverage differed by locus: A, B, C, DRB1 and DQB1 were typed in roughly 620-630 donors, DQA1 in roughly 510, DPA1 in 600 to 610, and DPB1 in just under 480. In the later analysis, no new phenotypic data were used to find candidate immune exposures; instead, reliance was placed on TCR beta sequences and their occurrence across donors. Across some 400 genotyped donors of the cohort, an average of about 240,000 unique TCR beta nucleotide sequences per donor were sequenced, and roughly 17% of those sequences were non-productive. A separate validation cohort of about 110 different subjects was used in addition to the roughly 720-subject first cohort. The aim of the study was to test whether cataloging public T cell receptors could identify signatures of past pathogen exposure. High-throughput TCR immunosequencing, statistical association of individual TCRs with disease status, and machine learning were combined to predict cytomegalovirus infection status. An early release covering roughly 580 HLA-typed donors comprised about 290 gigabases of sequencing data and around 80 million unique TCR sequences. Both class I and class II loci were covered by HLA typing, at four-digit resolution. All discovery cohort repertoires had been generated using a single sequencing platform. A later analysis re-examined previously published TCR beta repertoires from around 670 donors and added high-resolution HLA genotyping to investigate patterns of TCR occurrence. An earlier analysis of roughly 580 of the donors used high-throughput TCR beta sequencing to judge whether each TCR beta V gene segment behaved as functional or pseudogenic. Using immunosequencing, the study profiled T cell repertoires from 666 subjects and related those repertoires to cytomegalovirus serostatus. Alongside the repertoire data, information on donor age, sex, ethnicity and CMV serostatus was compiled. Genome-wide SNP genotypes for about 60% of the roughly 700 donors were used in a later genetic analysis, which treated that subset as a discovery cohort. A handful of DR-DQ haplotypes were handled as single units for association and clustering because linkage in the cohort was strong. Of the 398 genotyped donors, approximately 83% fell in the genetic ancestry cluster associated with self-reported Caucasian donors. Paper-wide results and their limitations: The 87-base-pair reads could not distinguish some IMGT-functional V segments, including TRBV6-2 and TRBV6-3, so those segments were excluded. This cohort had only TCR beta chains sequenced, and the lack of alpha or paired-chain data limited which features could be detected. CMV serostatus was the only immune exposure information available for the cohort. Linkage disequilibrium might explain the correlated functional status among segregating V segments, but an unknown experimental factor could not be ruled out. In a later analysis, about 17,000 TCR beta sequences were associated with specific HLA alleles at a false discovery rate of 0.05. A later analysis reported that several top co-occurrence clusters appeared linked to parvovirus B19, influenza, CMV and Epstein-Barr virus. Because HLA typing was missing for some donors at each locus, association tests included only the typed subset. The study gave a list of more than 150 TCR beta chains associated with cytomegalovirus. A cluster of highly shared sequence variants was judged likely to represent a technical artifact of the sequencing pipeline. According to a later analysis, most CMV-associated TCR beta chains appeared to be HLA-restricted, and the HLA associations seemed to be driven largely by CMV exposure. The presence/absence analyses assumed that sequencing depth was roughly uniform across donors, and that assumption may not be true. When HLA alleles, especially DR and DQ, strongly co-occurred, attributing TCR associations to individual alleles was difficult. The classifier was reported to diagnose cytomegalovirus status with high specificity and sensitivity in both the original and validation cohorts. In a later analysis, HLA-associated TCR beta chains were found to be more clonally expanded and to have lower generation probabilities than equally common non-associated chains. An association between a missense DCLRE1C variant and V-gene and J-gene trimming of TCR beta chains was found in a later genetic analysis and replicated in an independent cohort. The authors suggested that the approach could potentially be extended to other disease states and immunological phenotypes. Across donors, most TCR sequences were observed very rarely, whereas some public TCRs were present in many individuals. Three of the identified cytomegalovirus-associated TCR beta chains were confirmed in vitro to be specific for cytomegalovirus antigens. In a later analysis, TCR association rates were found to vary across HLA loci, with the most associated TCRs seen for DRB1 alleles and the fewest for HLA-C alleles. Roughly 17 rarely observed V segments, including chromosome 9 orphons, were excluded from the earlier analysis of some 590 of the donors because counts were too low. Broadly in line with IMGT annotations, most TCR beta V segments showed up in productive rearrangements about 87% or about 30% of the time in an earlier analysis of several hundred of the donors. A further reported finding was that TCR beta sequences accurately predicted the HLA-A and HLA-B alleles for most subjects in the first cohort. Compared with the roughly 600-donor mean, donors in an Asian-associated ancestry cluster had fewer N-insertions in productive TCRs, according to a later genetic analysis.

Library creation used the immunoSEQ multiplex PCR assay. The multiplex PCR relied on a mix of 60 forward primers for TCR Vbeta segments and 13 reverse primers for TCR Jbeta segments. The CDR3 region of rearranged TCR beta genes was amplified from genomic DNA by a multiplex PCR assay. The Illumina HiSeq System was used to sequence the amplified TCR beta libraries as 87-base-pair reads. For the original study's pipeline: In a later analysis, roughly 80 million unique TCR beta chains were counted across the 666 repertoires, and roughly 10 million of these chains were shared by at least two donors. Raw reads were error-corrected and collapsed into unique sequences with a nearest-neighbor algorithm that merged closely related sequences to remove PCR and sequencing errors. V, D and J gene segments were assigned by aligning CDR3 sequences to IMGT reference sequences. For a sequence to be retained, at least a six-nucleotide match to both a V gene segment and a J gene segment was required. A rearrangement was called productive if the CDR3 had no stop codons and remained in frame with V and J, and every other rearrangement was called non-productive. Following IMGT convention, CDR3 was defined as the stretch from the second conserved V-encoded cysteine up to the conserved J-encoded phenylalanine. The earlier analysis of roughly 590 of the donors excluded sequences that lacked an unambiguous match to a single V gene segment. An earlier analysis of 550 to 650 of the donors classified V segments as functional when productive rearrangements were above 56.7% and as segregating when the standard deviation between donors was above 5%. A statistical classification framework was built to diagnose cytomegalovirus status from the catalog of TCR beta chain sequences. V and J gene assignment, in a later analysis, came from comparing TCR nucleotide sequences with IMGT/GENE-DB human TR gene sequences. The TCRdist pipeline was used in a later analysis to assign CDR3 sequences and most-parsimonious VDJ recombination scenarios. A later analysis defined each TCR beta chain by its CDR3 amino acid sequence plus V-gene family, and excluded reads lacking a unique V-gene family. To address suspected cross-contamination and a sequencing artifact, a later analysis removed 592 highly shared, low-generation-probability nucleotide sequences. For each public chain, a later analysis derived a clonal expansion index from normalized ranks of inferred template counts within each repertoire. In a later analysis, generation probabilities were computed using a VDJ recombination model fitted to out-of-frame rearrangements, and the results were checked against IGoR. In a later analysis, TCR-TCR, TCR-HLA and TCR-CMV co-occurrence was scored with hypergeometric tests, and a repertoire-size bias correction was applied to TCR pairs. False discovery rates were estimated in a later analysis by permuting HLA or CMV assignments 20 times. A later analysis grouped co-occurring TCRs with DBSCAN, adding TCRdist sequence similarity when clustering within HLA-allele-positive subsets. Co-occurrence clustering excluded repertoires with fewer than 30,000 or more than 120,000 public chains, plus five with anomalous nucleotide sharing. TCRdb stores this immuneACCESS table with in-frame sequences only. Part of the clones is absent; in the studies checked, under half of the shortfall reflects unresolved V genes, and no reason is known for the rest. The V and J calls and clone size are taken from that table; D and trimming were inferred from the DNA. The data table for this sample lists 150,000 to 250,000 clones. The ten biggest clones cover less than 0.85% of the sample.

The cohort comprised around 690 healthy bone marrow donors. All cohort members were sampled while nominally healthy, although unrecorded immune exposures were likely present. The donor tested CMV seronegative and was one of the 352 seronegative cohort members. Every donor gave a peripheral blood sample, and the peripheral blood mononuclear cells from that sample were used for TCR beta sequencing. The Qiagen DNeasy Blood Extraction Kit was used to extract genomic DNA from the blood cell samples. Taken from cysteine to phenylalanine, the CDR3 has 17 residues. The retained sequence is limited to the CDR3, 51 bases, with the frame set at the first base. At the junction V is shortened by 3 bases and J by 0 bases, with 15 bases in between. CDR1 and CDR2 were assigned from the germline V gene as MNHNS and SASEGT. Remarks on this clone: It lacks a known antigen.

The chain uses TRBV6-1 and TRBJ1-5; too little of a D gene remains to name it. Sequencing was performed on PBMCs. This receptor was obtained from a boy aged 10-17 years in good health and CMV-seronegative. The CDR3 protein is CASSDKVRRISNQPQHF. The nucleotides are TGTGCCAGCAGTGATAAGGTACGGCGGATTAGCAATCAGCCCCAGCATTTT.